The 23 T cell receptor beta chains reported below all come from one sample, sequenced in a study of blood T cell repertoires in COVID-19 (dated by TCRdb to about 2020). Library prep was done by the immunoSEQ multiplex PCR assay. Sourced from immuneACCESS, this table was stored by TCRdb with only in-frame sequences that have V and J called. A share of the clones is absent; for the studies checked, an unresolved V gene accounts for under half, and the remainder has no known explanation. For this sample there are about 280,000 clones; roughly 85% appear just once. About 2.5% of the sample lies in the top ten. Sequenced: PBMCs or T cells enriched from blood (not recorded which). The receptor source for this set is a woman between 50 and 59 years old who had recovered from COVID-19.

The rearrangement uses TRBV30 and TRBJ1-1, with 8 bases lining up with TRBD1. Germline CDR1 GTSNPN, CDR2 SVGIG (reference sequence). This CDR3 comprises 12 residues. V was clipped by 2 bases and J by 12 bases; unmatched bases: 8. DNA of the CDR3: TGTGCCTGGAGTCGCCGGGACAGGTTTCCTTTCTTT. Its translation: CAWSRRDRFPFF.

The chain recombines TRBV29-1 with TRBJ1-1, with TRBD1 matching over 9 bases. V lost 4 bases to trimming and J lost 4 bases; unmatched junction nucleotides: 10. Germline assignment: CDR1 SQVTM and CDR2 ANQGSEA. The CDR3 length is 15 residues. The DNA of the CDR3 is TGCAGCGTTGCCCAACAGGGGGCCGCGGGCACTGAAGCTTTCTTT. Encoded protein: CSVAQQGAAGTEAFF.

The CDR3 is CASSPKGGNTIYF. CDR3 nucleotide sequence: TGTGCCAGCAGCCCAAAGGGGGGAAACACCATATATTTT. The chain couples TRBV5-4 to TRBJ1-3, with D possibly TRBD1 on 5 matching bases. Germline V gene data show CDR1 as SGHNT and CDR2 as YYREEE (reference sequence). Trimming pared 4 bases from V and 4 bases from J, leaving 9 bases between. CDR3 length equals 13 residues.

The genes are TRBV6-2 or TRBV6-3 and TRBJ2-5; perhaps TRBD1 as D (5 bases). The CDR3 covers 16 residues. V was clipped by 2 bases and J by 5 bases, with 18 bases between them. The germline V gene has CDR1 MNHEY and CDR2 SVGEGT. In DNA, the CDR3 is TGTGCCAGCAGTTACACTCTAGGACAAGCTCAGGAGACCCAGTACTTC. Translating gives CASSYTLGQAQETQYF.

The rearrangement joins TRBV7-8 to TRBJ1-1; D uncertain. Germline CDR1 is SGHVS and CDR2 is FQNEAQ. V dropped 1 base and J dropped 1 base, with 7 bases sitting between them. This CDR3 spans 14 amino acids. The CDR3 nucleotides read TGTGCCAGCAGCTTAGGGAGGCAGAACACTGAAGCTTTCTTT. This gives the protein CASSLGRQNTEAFF.

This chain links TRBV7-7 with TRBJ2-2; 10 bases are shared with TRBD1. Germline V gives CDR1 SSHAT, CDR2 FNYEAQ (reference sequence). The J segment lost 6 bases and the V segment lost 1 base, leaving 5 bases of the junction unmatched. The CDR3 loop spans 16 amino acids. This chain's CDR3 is CASSLVGDRGAGELFF. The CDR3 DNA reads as TGTGCCAGCAGCTTAGTAGGGGACAGGGGCGCCGGGGAGCTGTTTTTT.

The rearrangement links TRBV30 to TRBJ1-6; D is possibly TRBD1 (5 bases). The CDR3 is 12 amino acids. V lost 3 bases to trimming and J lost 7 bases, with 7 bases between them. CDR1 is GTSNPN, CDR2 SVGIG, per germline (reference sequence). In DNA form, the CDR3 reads TGTGCCTGGAGCCCAGGGAATTCACCCCTCCACTTT. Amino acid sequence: CAWSPGNSPLHF.

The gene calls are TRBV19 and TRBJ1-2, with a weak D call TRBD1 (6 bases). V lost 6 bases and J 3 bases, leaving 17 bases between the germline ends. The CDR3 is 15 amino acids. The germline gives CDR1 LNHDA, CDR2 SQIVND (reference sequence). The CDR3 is CASSTDRRDYYGYTF. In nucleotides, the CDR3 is TGTGCCAGTAGCACGGACAGAAGAGACTACTATGGCTACACCTTC.

The CDR3 protein is CASSQHSGTSGTGELFF. The CDR3 DNA reads as TGTGCCAGCAGTCAACATTCGGGGACTAGCGGAACCGGGGAGCTGTTTTTT. The rearrangement uses TRBV28 and TRBJ2-2; 11 positions match TRBD2. This CDR3 contains 17 residues. With 5 bases clipped from V and 5 bases from J, the junction kept 10 bases outside the gene matches. Germline assignment: CDR1 MDHEN and CDR2 SYDVKM.

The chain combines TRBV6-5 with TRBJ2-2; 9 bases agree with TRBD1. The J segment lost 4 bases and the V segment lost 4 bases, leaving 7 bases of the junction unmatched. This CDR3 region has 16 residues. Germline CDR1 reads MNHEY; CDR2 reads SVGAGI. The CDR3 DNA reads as TGTGCCAGCAGTTTGGCGGGACAGGGATCCACCGGGGAGCTGTTTTTT. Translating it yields CASSLAGQGSTGELFF.

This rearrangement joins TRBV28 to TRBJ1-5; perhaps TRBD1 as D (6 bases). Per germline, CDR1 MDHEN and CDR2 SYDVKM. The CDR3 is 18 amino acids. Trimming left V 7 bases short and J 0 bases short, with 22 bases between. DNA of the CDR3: TGTGCCAGCATTTCGGCGGGGGGCAGAAGATATAGCAATCAGCCCCAGCATTTT. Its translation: CASISAGGRRYSNQPQHF. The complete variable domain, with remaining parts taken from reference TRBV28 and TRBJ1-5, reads DVKVTQSSRYLVKRTGEKVFLECVQDMDHENMFWYRQDPGLGLRLIYFSYDVKMKEKGDIPEGYSVSREKKERFSLILESASTNQTSMYLCASISAGGRRYSNQPQHFGDGTRLSIL.

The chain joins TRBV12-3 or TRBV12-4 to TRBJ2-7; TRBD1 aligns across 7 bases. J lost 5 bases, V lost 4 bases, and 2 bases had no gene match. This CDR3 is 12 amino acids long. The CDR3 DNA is TGTGCCAGCAGTTCGACAGGGAACGAGCAGTACTTC. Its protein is CASSSTGNEQYF.

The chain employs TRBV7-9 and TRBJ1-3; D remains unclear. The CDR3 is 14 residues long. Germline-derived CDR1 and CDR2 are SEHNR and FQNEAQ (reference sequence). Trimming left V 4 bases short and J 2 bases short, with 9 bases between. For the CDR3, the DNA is TGTGCCAGCAGCTCCTCGGGAGCTGGAAACACCATATATTTT. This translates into CASSSSGAGNTIYF.

Here the CDR3 DNA reads TGTGCCAGCTCACCGAGCGCTTCGGGGAACACTGAAGCTTTCTTT. This codes for CASSPSASGNTEAFF. This chain uses TRBV18 with TRBJ1-1; D gene uncertain. CDR3 size: 15 residues. Trimming left V 3 bases short and J 1 base short, with 12 bases between. Germline V CDR1 and CDR2: KGHSH, LQKENI.

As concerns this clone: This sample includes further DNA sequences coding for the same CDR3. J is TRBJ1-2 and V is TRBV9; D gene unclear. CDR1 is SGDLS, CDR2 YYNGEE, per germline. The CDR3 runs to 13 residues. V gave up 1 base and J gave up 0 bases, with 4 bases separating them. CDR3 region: CASSVQTNYGYTF. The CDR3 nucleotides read TGTGCCAGCAGCGTACAAACTAACTATGGCTACACCTTC.

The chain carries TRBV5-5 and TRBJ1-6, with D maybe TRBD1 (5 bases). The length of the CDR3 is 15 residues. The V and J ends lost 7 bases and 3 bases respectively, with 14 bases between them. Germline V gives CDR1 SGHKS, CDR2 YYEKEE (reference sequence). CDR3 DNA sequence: TGTGCCAGCGGGGCAGGGCCGAACTATAATTCACCCCTCCACTTT. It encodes CASGAGPNYNSPLHF.

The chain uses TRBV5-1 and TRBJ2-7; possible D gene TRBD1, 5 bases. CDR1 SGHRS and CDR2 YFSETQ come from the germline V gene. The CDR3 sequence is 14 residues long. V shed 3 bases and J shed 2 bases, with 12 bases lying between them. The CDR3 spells CASSSQGGAYEQYF. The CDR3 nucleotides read TGCGCCAGCAGCTCGCAGGGTGGGGCCTACGAGCAGTACTTC.

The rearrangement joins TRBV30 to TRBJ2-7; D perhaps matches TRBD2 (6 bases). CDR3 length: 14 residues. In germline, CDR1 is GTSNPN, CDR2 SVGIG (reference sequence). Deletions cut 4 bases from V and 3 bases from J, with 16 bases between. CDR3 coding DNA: TGTGCCTGGACCCCCGGGGGTTCCCACTACGAGCAGTACTTC. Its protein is CAWTPGGSHYEQYF.

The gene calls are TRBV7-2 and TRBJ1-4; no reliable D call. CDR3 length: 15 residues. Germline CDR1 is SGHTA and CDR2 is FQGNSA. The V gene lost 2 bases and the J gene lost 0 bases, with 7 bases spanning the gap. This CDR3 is CASSLRLATNEKLFF. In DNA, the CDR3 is TGTGCCAGCAGCTTACGACTCGCAACTAATGAAAAACTGTTTTTT.

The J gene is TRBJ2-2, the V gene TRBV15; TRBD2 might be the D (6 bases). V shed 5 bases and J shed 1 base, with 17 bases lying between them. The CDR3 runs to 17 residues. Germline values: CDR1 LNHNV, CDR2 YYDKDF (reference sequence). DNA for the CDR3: TGTGCCACCAGCTCCCATAGGCGGGGAGGGAACACCGGGGAGCTGTTTTTT. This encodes CATSSHRRGGNTGELFF.

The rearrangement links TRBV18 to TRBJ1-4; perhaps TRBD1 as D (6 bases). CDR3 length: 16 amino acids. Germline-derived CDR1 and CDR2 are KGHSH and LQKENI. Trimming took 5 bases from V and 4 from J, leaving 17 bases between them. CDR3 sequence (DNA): TGTGCCAGCTCAGCAATCCCGGCAGGGGTTAATGAAAAACTGTTTTTT. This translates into CASSAIPAGVNEKLFF.

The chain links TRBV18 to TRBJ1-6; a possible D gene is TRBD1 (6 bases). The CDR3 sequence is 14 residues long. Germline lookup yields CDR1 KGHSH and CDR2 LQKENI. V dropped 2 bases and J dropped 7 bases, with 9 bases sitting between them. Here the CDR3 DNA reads TGTGCCAGCTCACCAGGGGGCAGCAATTCACCCCTCCACTTT. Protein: CASSPGGSNSPLHF.

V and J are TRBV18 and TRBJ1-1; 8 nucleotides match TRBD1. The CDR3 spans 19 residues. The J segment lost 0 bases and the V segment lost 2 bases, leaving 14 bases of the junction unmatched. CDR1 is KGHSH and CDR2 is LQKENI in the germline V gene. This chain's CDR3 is CASSPVRSRQGSMNTEAFF. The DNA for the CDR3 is TGTGCCAGCTCACCAGTTCGTTCGAGACAGGGGTCCATGAACACTGAAGCTTTCTTT.